This entry is about one T cell receptor (beta chain). The data originate from a study of T cells after yellow fever vaccination. One entry per CDR3 protein results from TCRdb running MiXCR on the 5' RACE reads. The sample has 510,000 or so distinct CDR3 sequences, roughly a fifth seen once. The V and J ends lost 5 bases and 5 bases, in that order; junction bases with no gene match: 7. Per germline, CDR1 SGHRS and CDR2 YFSETQ. The CDR3 is 16 amino acids. The receptor's source is a man younger than 40 who received the YFV17D yellow fever vaccine. Here the sequenced sample was PBMCs, taken 15 days after the yellow fever booster vaccination. The chain employs TRBV5-1 and TRBJ2-1; TRBD2 matches 13 bases. DNA for the CDR3: TGCGCCAGCAGTGGGTGGGGGACTAGCGGGAACAATGAGCAGTTCTTC. It codes for CASSGWGTSGNNEQFF. Looking up the rest from reference TRBV5-1 and TRBJ2-1 gives the full variable domain: KAGVTQTPRYLIKTRGQQVTLSCSPISGHRSVSWYQQTPGQGLQFLFEYFSETQRNKGNFPGRFSGRQFSNSRSEMNVSTLELGDSALYLCASSGWGTSGNNEQFFGPGTRLTVL.